This T cell receptor beta chain was retrieved from a study of T cell repertoires in cytomegalovirus infection. Study information: Selected CMV epitopes included recently identified HLA-C-restricted ones as well as well-studied HLA-B-restricted ones. Carrying CMV and the relevant HLA type showed in public TCR beta signatures. The study's findings and limits: Predominance within the ex vivo response was attributable to HLA-C-restricted CMV-specific TCR beta clonotypes. Adding up the frequency of public TCR beta families identified people who carried CMV plus the relevant HLA.

Trimming pared 7 bases from V and 2 bases from J, leaving 8 bases between. The CDR3 totals 12 residues. Germline values: CDR1 ENHRY, CDR2 SYGVKD. Each CDR3 protein gets one entry after TCRdb re-called the reads with MiXCR. The sample contains about 570,000 distinct CDR3 sequences, 40% of which appear only once. This clonotype was observed a handful of times. Its matching antigen is unknown. Specimen: cultured PBMCs, collected from culture after CMV antigen stimulation. The TCR originated in a human donor in good health (CMV status not recorded). Some clones in this sample may be carry-over from other donors' samples. The chain links TRBV10-3 to TRBJ2-5; tentatively, D is TRBD1 (5 bases). The chain's CDR3 is CAIMGQQETQYF. CDR3 sequence (DNA): TGTGCCATCATGGGGCAGCAAGAGACCCAGTACTTC.